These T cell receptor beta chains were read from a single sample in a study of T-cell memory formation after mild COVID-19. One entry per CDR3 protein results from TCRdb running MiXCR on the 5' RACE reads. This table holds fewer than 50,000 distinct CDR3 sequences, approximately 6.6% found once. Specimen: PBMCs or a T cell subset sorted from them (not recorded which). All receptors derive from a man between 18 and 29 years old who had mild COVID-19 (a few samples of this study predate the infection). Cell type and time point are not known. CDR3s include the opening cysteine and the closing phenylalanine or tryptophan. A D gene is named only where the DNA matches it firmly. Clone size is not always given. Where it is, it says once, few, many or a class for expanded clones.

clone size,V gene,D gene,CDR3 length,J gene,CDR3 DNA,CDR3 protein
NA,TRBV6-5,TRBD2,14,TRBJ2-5,TGTGCCAGCAGTCCTCCGACTAGCAGGGAGACCCAGTACTTC,CASSPPTSRETQYF
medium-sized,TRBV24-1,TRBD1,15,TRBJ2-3,TGTGCCACCAGTGATTCGCAGGGGGCCACAGATACGCAGTATTTT,CATSDSQGATDTQYF
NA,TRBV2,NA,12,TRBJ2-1,TGTGCCAGCAGGGGGCCCTGGGGTGAGCAGTTCTTC,CASRGPWGEQFF
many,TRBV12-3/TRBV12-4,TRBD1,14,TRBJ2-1,TGTGCCAGCAGTTTAAACAGGGGGAACAATGAGCAGTTCTTC,CASSLNRGNNEQFF
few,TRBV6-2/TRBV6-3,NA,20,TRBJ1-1,TGTGCCAGCAGTTACTCGTATCGATCGGGGGGGCAAACGGTGAACACTGAAGCTTTCTTT,CASSYSYRSGGQTVNTEAFF
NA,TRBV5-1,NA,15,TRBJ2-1,TGCGCCAGCAGCCCAACAGCGGTCTCAAATAATGAGCAGTTCTTC,CASSPTAVSNNEQFF
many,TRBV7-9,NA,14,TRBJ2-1,TGTGCCAGCAGCTTGGGATTTATCGACAATGAGCAGTTCTTC,CASSLGFIDNEQFF
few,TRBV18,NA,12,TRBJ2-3,TGTGCCAGCTCGTCTCAGGAAGATACGCAGTATTTT,CASSSQEDTQYF
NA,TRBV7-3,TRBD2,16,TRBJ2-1,TGTGCCAGCAGCTCCAGGACTAGCGGGGCCTACAATGAGCAGTTCTTC,CASSSRTSGAYNEQFF
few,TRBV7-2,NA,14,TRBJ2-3,TGTGCCAGCAGCTTATGGGTGGACACAGATACGCAGTATTTT,CASSLWVDTDTQYF
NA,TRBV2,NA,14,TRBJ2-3,TGTGCCAGCAGACTAGGGTTGCCCACAGATACGCAGTATTTT,CASRLGLPTDTQYF
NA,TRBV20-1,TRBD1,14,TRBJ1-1,TGCAGTGCTAGATCCGGGACAGTTAACACTGAAGCTTTCTTT,CSARSGTVNTEAFF
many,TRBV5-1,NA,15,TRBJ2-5,TGCGCCAGCAGCTTGGCCGGACAGTACCAAGAGACCCAGTACTTC,CASSLAGQYQETQYF
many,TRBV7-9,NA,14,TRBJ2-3,TGTGCCAGCAGCTTTGTGGAGAGCACAGATACGCAGTATTTT,CASSFVESTDTQYF
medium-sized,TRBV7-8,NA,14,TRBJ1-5,TGTGCCAGCAGCTTAAGGAGGGTGGATCAGCCCCAGCATTTT,CASSLRRVDQPQHF
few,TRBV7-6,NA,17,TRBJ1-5,TGTGCCAGCAGCCCCTGGGGTGGGACTGTAAGCAATCAGCCCCAGCATTTT,CASSPWGGTVSNQPQHF
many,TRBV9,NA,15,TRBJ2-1,TGTGCCAGCAGCGTAGGGTTGGGCTCCTACAATGAGCAGTTCTTC,CASSVGLGSYNEQFF
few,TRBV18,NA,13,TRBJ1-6,TGTGCCAGCCAAGGACAGCTAAATTCACCCCTCCACTTT,CASQGQLNSPLHF
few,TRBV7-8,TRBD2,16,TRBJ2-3,TGTGCCAGCAGCTTAATGAAGCGGGGGAGCACAGATACGCAGTATTTT,CASSLMKRGSTDTQYF
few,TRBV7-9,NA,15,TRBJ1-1,TGTGCCAGCAGCCGGACACGCTTCCAGAACACTGAAGCTTTCTTT,CASSRTRFQNTEAFF
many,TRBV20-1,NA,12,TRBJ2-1,TGCAGTGCTAGCGGGTCCTACAATGAGCAGTTCTTC,CSASGSYNEQFF
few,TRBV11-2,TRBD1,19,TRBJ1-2,TGTGCCAGCAGCTTAGAACCCCCCCGGGACAGGGAGGTAGACTATGGCTACACCTTC,CASSLEPPRDREVDYGYTF
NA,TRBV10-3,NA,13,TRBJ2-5,TGTGCCATCAAGCTAGAACCCCAAGAGACCCAGTACTTC,CAIKLEPQETQYF
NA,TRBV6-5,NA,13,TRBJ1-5,TGTGCCAGCAGTTACTCGTGGAATCAGCCCCAGCATTTT,CASSYSWNQPQHF
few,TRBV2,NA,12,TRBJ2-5,TGTGCCAGCGGCTTCGCGGAAGAGACCCAGTACTTC,CASGFAEETQYF
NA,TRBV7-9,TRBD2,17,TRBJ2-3,TGTGCCAGCAGAACTAACCAGCGGGGGGCATACACAGATACGCAGTATTTT,CASRTNQRGAYTDTQYF
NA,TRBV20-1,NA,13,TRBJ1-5,TGCAGTGCTAGTGAAGACGGCTATCAGCCCCAGCATTTT,CSASEDGYQPQHF
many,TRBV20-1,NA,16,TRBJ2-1,TGCAGTGCTAGAGGTTTTACGGGGGAGACCTACAATGAGCAGTTCTTC,CSARGFTGETYNEQFF
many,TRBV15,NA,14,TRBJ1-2,TGTGCCACCAGCAAAGGGGCCCTGGGTGACGGCTACACCTTC,CATSKGALGDGYTF
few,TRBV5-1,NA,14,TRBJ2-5,TGCGCCAGCAGCTTCGGGACAGCGGGAGAGACCCAGTACTTC,CASSFGTAGETQYF
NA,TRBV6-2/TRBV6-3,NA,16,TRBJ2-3,TGTGCCAGCAGTTACTCGGGTCTAGGTCATACAGATACGCAGTATTTT,CASSYSGLGHTDTQYF
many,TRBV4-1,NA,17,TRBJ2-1,TGCGCCAGCAGCCACGAACCGACAGGATCGCGGGGGCTTGGGCAGTTCTTC,CASSHEPTGSRGLGQFF
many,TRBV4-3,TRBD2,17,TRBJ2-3,TGCGCCAGCAGCTCGCGCCCTCCGGGAGGTGGACCCGATACGCAGTATTTT,CASSSRPPGGGPDTQYF
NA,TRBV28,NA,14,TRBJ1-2,TGTGCCAGCAGTTCGGGGGGCAGAACTTATGGCTACACCTTC,CASSSGGRTYGYTF
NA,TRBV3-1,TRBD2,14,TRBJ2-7,TGTGCCAGCAGCCTGCTAGCGGGGGGCTACGAGCAGTACTTC,CASSLLAGGYEQYF
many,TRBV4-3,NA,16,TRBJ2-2,TGCGCCAGCAGCCAAGAACCCGTCTGGGGTAGCGGGGAGCTGTTTTTT,CASSQEPVWGSGELFF
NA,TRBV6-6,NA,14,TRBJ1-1,TGTGCCAGCAGACCTCGGGCGGGGATCACTGAAGCTTTCTTT,CASRPRAGITEAFF
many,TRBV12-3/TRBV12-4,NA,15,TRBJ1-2,TGTGCCAGCAGCCACTCCGGACGGCTACTCTATGGCTACACCTTC,CASSHSGRLLYGYTF